Below, 20 T cell receptor beta chains from the same sample are listed, as sequenced in a study of cytotoxic CD8 clonotypes in ibrutinib-treated CLL. Assay used: immunoSEQ multiplex PCR; TCRdb lists only in-frame clones, some missing. The data hold around 250,000 clones, with about three quarters observed a single time. Specimen: PBMCs, collected after 24 months of ibrutinib treatment. These receptors originate from a human donor with chronic lymphocytic leukemia.

This clone was counted once. The J gene is TRBJ2-2, the V gene TRBV2; TRBD2 might be the D (6 bases). Trimming cost V 0 bases and J 7 bases, with 15 bases left between them. Germline CDR1 and CDR2: SNHLY and FYNNEI. The length of the CDR3 is 16 residues. The CDR3 nucleotides read TGTGCCAGCAGTGAAGCCGGGACGGGAGTGGGCGGGGAGCTGTTTTTT. Its protein product is CASSEAGTGVGGELFF.

The chain has TRBV27 and TRBJ2-1; 7 bases map to TRBD2. This CDR3 is built from 15 residues. J lost 0 bases, V lost 5 bases, and 4 bases had no gene match. The germline V gene has CDR1 MNHEY and CDR2 SMNVEV (reference sequence). The CDR3 DNA reads TGTGCCAGCAGTCGTATAGCGGGCTCCTACAATGAGCAGTTCTTC. Translated, it gives CASSRIAGSYNEQFF.

The V call is TRBV7-3, the J call TRBJ1-1; D is perhaps TRBD1 (6 bases). The CDR3 is made up of 13 amino acids. The V gene's germline CDR1 is SGHTA and CDR2 FQGTGA. V lost 5 bases and J 2 bases, leaving 9 bases between the germline ends. For the CDR3, the DNA is TGTGCCAGCAGCAAACAGGGTAACACTGAAGCTTTCTTT. Its translation is CASSKQGNTEAFF.

The table lists this clone with a count of one. The rearrangement links TRBV5-6 to TRBJ2-1; D is possibly TRBD2 (5 bases). This CDR3 has 13 residues. The germline V gene has CDR1 SGHDT and CDR2 YYEEEE. Between the trimmed V and J ends, which lost 1 base and 6 bases, there was a span of 8 bases. CDR3 in amino acids: CASSLWSGNEQFF. The CDR3 nucleotides are TGTGCCAGCAGCTTGTGGAGCGGCAATGAGCAGTTCTTC.

CDR3 sequence: CATRSGGPNTGELFF. In DNA, the CDR3 is TGTGCCACAAGATCGGGGGGACCGAACACCGGGGAGCTGTTTTTT. This sequence joins TRBV5-6 and TRBJ2-2; 7 nucleotides match TRBD2. Unmatched junction bases numbered 8, after V lost 9 bases and J lost 0 bases. The CDR3 is 15 amino acids. Looked up from germline, CDR1 is SGHDT and CDR2 is YYEEEE. The entire variable domain, with the rest obtained from reference TRBV5-6 and TRBJ2-2, is as follows: DAGVTQSPTHLIKTRGQQVTLRCSPKSGHDTVSWYQQALGQGPQFIFQYYEEEERQRGNFPDRFSGHQFPNYSSELNVNALLLGDSALYLCATRSGGPNTGELFFGEGSRLTVL.

The gene calls are TRBV9 and TRBJ2-7, with TRBD1 as a possible D gene (5 bases). V lost 0 bases and J 3 bases, leaving 13 bases between the germline ends. Germline assignment: CDR1 SGDLS and CDR2 YYNGEE. CDR3 length equals 15 residues. The CDR3 region has the DNA TGTGCCAGCAGCGTAGGGGGCACACCCAGCTACGAGCAGTACTTC. Translated, it gives CASSVGGTPSYEQYF.

This sequence joins TRBV13 and TRBJ2-3; no reliable D call. Looked up from germline, CDR1 is PRHDT and CDR2 is FYEKMQ (reference sequence). This CDR3 is 13 amino acids long. V lost 6 bases and J lost 2, with 9 bases in between. CDR3 nucleotide sequence: TGTGCCAGCAGACTTAGGAACACAGATACGCAGTATTTT. Encoded protein: CASRLRNTDTQYF.

The V gene is TRBV19, the J gene TRBJ1-5; TRBD1 is a possible D gene (6 bases). The CDR3 contains 12 residues. Trimming stripped 9 bases from V and 7 bases from J, with 13 bases between. Germline-derived CDR1 and CDR2 are LNHDA and SQIVND (reference sequence). The CDR3 nucleotides are TGTGCCAGCACAAGAAGGGGGCAGCCCCAGCATTTT. Its protein product is CASTRRGQPQHF. Together with reference TRBV19 and TRBJ1-5, the CDR3 gives the full variable domain: DGGITQSPKYLFRKEGQNVTLSCEQNLNHDAMYWYRQDPGQGLRLIYYSQIVNDFQKGDIAEGYSVSREKKESFPLTVTSAQKNPTAFYLCASTRRGQPQHFGDGTRLSIL.

The chain is built from TRBV9 and TRBJ2-7; 8 nucleotides match TRBD1. The V gene end was trimmed by 4 bases and the J gene end by 4 bases; junction bases not matched to a gene: 7. The CDR3 runs 14 residues. The germline gives CDR1 SGDLS, CDR2 YYNGEE. The CDR3 loop is CASSLRQGPYEQYF. CDR3 nucleotide sequence: TGTGCCAGCAGCTTAAGACAGGGGCCTTACGAGCAGTACTTC.

This clone has more than one count but fewer than ten. The V and J genes are TRBV6-6 and TRBJ1-2; possible D gene TRBD1, 5 bases. Trimming stripped 6 bases from V and 2 bases from J, with 13 bases between. The CDR3 totals 14 residues. Germline CDR1 is MNHNY and CDR2 is SVGAGI (reference sequence). The CDR3 sequence is CASRPPQGNYGYTF. As DNA, the CDR3 is TGTGCCAGCAGGCCGCCGCAGGGAAACTATGGCTACACCTTC.

V and J are TRBV28 and TRBJ2-1; 8 nucleotides line up with TRBD1. CDR1 MDHEN and CDR2 SYDVKM come from the germline V gene. V was clipped by 5 bases and J by 1 base; unmatched bases: 4. The CDR3 has 15 amino acids. In DNA, the CDR3 is TGTGCCAGCAGTGGGGGACAGGCATCCTACAATGAGCAGTTCTTC. Protein product: CASSGGQASYNEQFF.

The chain employs TRBV5-4 and TRBJ1-2; D is possibly TRBD1 (5 bases). From germline, CDR1 is SGHNT and CDR2 YYREEE (reference sequence). This CDR3 region has 14 residues. V lost 1 base and J lost 2, with 9 bases in between. This CDR3 reads CASSLPRENYGYTF. The CDR3 DNA reads TGTGCCAGCAGCTTGCCCAGGGAGAACTATGGCTACACCTTC.

In its sample, this clone was seen once. This sequence joins TRBV28 and TRBJ2-6; 12 bases agree with TRBD1. In germline, CDR1 is MDHEN, CDR2 SYDVKM. The CDR3 has 18 amino acids. Trimming took 10 bases from V and 2 from J; bases not matched to a gene: 12. The CDR3 DNA follows: TGTGCCACCCAAATACCGGGACAGGGGGCGGCTGGGGCCAACGTCCTGACTTTC. Translating gives CATQIPGQGAAGANVLTF.

The genes are TRBV19 and TRBJ2-2; 7 nucleotides match TRBD1. The V gene's germline CDR1 is LNHDA and CDR2 SQIVND (reference sequence). CDR3 length: 13 residues. J lost 9 bases, V lost 3 bases, and 4 bases had no gene match. This CDR3 reads CASSMDRTRELFF. The DNA of the CDR3 is TGTGCCAGTAGTATGGACAGGACCAGGGAGCTGTTTTTT.

This clone was detected once. CDR3 DNA: TGCGCCAGCAGCCAATTTTACGGGGGGCAGGGGGGAGAGACCCAGTACTTC. Its protein is CASSQFYGGQGGETQYF. This chain links TRBV4-1 with TRBJ2-5; either TRBD1 or TRBD2 may supply D (7 bases each). Germline-derived CDR1 and CDR2 are MGHRA and YSYEKL. V lost 2 bases and J 4 bases, leaving 20 bases between the germline ends. The CDR3 totals 17 residues.

The V call is TRBV5-6, the J call TRBJ2-4, with 8 bases lining up with TRBD2. CDR1 and CDR2 from the germline V gene are SGHDT and YYEEEE. The junction had 7 bases not matched to a gene; V was cut back by 4 bases and J by 4 bases. The CDR3 spans 15 residues. The CDR3 sequence: CASSREGVLKNIQYF. The CDR3 DNA reads TGTGCCAGCAGCCGGGAGGGGGTTTTAAAAAACATTCAGTACTTC.

The chain links TRBV5-1 to TRBJ2-5; D is unresolved. Germline assignment: CDR1 SGHRS and CDR2 YFSETQ. With 6 bases removed from V and 2 bases from J, the gap between germline ends came to 14 bases. The CDR3 covers 14 residues. In DNA form, the CDR3 reads TGCGCCAGCACGCGCCGCCGTGGGCAAGAGACCCAGTACTTC. It translates to CASTRRRGQETQYF.

The rearrangement uses TRBV30 and TRBJ2-3; the D is unclear. Germline lookup yields CDR1 GTSNPN and CDR2 SVGIG (reference sequence). The V end lost 0 bases, the J end lost 2 bases, and 12 bases lay between the germline ends. This CDR3 comprises 15 residues. The CDR3 DNA reads TGTGCCTGGAGTGTCGGATCGATACACACAGATACGCAGTATTTT. Amino acids: CAWSVGSIHTDTQYF.

V is TRBV7-9 and J is TRBJ2-1; D is unclear. Trimming removed 3 bases from V and 6 bases from J, with 6 bases in between. Germline CDR1 reads SEHNR; CDR2 reads FQNEAQ (reference sequence). The CDR3 loop spans 12 amino acids. CDR3: CASSFLVNEQFF. The CDR3 DNA sequence: TGTGCCAGCAGCTTCCTAGTCAATGAGCAGTTCTTC.

The chain combines TRBV15 with TRBJ2-7; 7 bases fit TRBD2. V was pared by 0 bases and J by 7 bases, with 12 bases of the junction left unmatched. The CDR3 is 16 residues long. Germline CDR1 reads LNHNV; CDR2 reads YYDKDF (reference sequence). The CDR3 loop is CATSREEAGVGGEQYF. The DNA for the CDR3 is TGTGCCACCAGCAGAGAGGAGGCGGGAGTTGGAGGAGAGCAGTACTTC.